This T cell receptor beta chain was identified during a study of blood T cells in healthy people across ages. General study findings and limits: From one million sequenced T cells, diversity estimates were lower bounds.

PCR was performed a second time for 7 to 11 cycles using a sample-barcoded 5' primer and a J-beta primer mix. A 12-random-nucleotide template-switch adaptor tagged each cDNA molecule. Researchers report that each sample yielded at least 3 million CDR3-containing paired-end reads. TCRdb reprocessed the 5' RACE reads via MiXCR and lists one record per CDR3 protein. The sample holds about 1,500,000 distinct CDR3 sequences, about 30% seen once. In regard to this clonotype: What it binds is not known.

It was around 10 milliliters of peripheral blood that were drawn from each donor. The clonotype comes from a woman under 40 in good health. Input material: blood.

CDR3 sequence: CASSLELSGGASDTQYF. CDR3 in DNA: TGTGCCAGCAGCTTAGAACTCAGCGGGGGGGCATCAGATACGCAGTATTTT. The V gene is TRBV11-2, the J gene TRBJ2-3; 10 nucleotides line up with TRBD2. Per germline, CDR1 SGHAT and CDR2 FQNNGV. V lost 0 bases to trimming and J lost 4 bases; unmatched junction nucleotides: 7. The CDR3 has 17 residues.